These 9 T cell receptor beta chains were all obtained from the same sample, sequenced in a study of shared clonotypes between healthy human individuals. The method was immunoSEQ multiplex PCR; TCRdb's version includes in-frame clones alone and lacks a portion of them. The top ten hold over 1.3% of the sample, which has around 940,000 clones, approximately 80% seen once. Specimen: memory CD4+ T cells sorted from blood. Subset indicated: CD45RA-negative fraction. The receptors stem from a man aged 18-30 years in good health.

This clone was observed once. The CDR3 region is CASSFSGVRSYEQYF. As DNA, the CDR3 is TGCGCCAGCAGCTTTTCCGGGGTAAGGTCCTACGAGCAGTACTTC. The chain recombines TRBV5-1 with TRBJ2-7, with D possibly being TRBD2 (5 bases). The CDR3 sequence is 15 residues long. CDR1 is SGHRS, CDR2 YFSETQ, per germline. Trimming left V 2 bases short and J 1 base short, with 13 bases between.

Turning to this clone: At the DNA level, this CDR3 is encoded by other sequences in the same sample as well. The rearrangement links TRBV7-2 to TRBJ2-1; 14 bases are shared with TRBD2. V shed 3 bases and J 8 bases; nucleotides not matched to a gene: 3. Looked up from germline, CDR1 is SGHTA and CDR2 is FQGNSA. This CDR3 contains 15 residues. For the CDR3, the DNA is TGTGCCAGCAGCTTGGGACTAGCGGGAGTCGATGAGCAGTTCTTC. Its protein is CASSLGLAGVDEQFF.

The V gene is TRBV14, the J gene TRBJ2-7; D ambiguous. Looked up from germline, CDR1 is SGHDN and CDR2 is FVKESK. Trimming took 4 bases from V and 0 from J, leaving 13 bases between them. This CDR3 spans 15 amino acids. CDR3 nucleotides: TGTGCCAGCAGCCGAAACGGCAAAATCTCCTACGAGCAGTACTTC. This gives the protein CASSRNGKISYEQYF.

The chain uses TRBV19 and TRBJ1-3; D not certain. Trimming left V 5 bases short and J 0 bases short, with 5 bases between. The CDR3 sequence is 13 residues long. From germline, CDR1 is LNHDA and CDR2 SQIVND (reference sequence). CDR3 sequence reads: CASSPASGNTIYF. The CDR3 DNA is TGTGCCAGTAGTCCGGCCTCTGGAAACACCATATATTTT.

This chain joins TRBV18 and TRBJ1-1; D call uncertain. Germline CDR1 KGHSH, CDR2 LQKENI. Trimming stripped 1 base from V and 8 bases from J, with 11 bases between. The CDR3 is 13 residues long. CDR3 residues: CASSPQAGFEAFF. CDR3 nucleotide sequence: TGTGCCAGCTCACCACAAGCGGGCTTCGAAGCTTTCTTT.

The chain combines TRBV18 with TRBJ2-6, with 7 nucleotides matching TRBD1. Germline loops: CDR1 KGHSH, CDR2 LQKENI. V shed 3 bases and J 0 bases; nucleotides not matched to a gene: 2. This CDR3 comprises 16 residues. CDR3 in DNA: TGTGCCAGCTCACCCGGACAGGCCTCTGGGGCCAACGTCCTGACTTTC. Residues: CASSPGQASGANVLTF.

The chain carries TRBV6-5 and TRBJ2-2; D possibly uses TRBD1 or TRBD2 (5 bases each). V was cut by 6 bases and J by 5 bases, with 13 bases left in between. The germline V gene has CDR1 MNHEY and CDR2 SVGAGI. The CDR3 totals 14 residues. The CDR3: CASSRRGATGELFF. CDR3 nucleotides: TGTGCCAGCAGCCGACGAGGGGCTACCGGGGAGCTGTTTTTT.

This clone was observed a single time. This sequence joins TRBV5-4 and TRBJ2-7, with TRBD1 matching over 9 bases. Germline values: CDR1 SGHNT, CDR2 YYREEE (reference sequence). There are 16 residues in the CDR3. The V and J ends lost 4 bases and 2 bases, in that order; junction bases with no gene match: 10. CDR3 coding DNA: TGTGCCAGCAGCCTTCCCGGGACAGGGCATACCTACGAGCAGTACTTC. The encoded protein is CASSLPGTGHTYEQYF.

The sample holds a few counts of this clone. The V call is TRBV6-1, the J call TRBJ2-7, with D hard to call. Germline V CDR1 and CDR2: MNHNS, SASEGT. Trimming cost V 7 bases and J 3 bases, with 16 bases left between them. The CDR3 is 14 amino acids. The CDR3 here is CASMEGTVDYEQYF. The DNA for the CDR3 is TGTGCCAGCATGGAAGGCACGGTAGACTACGAGCAGTACTTC.